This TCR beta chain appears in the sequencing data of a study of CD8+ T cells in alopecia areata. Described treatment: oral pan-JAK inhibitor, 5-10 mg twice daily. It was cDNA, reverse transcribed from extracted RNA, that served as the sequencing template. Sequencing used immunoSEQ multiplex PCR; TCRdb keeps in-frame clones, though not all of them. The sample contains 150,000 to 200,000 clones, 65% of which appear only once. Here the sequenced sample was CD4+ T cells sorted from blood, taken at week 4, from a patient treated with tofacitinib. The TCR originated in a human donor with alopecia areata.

The CDR3 DNA reads as TGTGCCAGCAGCTTAGAGATGAGCACAGATACGCAGTATTTT. This sequence encodes CASSLEMSTDTQYF. This sequence joins TRBV7-9 and TRBJ2-3; no reliable D call. This CDR3 is built from 14 residues. Germline V gives CDR1 SEHNR, CDR2 FQNEAQ (reference sequence). Trimming left V 1 base short and J 0 bases short, with 5 bases between.